This T cell receptor beta chain was found in a study of post-analysis software for immune sequencing data (dated by TCRdb to the mid-2010s). Background on the whole study: Relapsing-remitting, secondary progressive and progressive-relapsing multiple sclerosis were recorded as disease courses, and subtype annotation was lacking for some patients. The multiple sclerosis patient repertoires were compared with more than 10 previously published healthy control repertoires from donors aged roughly 6 to 27 years. A subset of samples was prepared in parallel using single-end sample barcoding, then pooled and co-amplified after Illumina adapter ligation.

The library was prepared using PCR. For sequencing, an Illumina HiSeq 2500 was employed. To reduce PCR and sequencing biases, unique molecular identifiers were incorporated into the TCR beta cDNA libraries. Per 1 to 10 million input T cells, some 500,000 cDNA molecules were obtained, such that each molecule approximated one T cell. The patient libraries were prepared and sequenced with the same protocol used for the earlier healthy control dataset. Within a given batch, samples were prepared together, multiplexed and sequenced on the same HiSeq lane. Processing in the source paper ran as follows. Raw barcoded reads were processed with MIGEC, discarding single-read molecular identifier groups before consensus assembly and CDR3 extraction. Clonotype tables were post-analysed with VDJtools, normalizing diversity by down-sampling all datasets to the smallest sample size. Repertoire overlap clustering matched CDR3 amino acid but not nucleotide sequences to correct batch-related cross-sample contamination. TCRdb reworked the public reads: Q25 trimming with fastp, MiXCR clone assembly, productive beta chains retained. Identical CDR3 protein sequences are pooled into one entry, listed with their most common genes and DNA. TCRdb, rather than the study authors, made the V and J calls. The sample table shows about 540,000 distinct CDR3 sequences, and around a third are seen once. Less than 6% of the sample is taken by the ten largest.

Overall study outcomes, separate from this receptor: Strong co-clustering of samples prepared in the same batch was shown by direct clustering with F measure, prompting a batch-effect correction. Four or five TRBV segments, including TRBV5-6, TRBV5-1 and TRBV20-1, were significantly more frequent in patients than controls. Compared with controls, multiple sclerosis patients had significantly lower normalized Chao1 diversity, a finding suggesting substantial peripheral T-cell clonal expansion. The control group was slightly older than the multiple sclerosis patient group.

As concerns this clonotype: Which antigen it targets is not known. A read error may account for a junction end that differs from germline.

Sequences SGDLS (CDR1) and YYNGEE (CDR2) are obtained from the germline V gene. Spanning cysteine to phenylalanine, the CDR3 consists of 15 amino acids. This entry keeps only the CDR3 DNA: 45 bases, framed from base 1. TCR beta repertoires were profiled from peripheral blood of roughly twelve young patients with multiple sclerosis to demonstrate the VDJtools post-analysis software. The patients with multiple sclerosis were children and adolescents between about 6 and 15 years of age. The sequence is built from TRBV9 and TRBJ2-5, with TRBD1 as a weak D call on 6 bases. This sequence originates from a girl under 18 with multiple sclerosis. The sequencing input was blood. In nucleotide form, the sequence is TGTGCCAGCAGCGTAGGGGGGACCCCAGGGGAGACTCAGTACTTC. Translated, it reads CASSVGGTPGETQYF.